Described below is a single T cell receptor (beta chain) sequence and its context. These data are taken from a study of early T cells in non-severe SARS-CoV-2 infection. TCRdb re-called the 5' RACE reads through MiXCR, storing one row per CDR3 protein. The sample contains 75,000 to 90,000 distinct CDR3 sequences, roughly 13% of which appear only once. The CDR3 contains 16 residues. Trimming left V 2 bases short and J 3 bases short, with 13 bases between. Germline-derived CDR1 and CDR2 are MNHNS and SASEGT. The clonotype comes from an adult who was a healthcare worker with PCR-confirmed SARS-CoV-2 infection or an uninfected control (not recorded which). The sequencing input was whole blood. The chain has TRBV6-1 and TRBJ1-4; D is ambiguous. As DNA, the CDR3 is TGTGCCAGCAGTGAACCGGGCTTAAATCCTAATGAAAAACTGTTTTTT. Its translation: CASSEPGLNPNEKLFF.